Shown below are 23 T cell receptor beta chains from a single sample sequenced in a study of persistence of HIV-infected CD4 T cells. An overlapping HIV-1 Gag peptide pool stimulated these cells at about 1 ug/peptide/mL. CD4+ T cells upregulating both CD40 ligand and CD69 were sorted as responding cells. The antigens these receptors bind are not known. The libraries were made with immunoSEQ version 4 in survey mode. The assay was immunoSEQ multiplex PCR, and TCRdb's table has in-frame clones only and misses some. The sample consists of 25,000 to 35,000 clones, approximately 66% of them appearing once. The sample consisted of CD4+ T cells sorted from PBMCs after approximately 19-hour stimulation, taken from a patient who received antiretroviral therapy. The receptors here all came from an adult man with HIV who was CMV-seropositive.

By frequency in the sample, this clone is medium-sized. The chain uses TRBV4-1 and TRBJ1-1, with D maybe TRBD1 (6 bases). Trimming took 9 bases from V and 0 from J, leaving 14 bases between them. CDR1 and CDR2 (germline): MGHRA, YSYEKL. The CDR3 spans 14 residues. CDR3 protein: CASRGRTMNTEAFF. The CDR3 DNA reads as TGCGCCAGTCGGGGGCGAACGATGAACACTGAAGCTTTCTTT.

Only a few counts were recorded for this clone. The chain is built from TRBV5-8 and TRBJ1-2; D call uncertain. With 3 bases removed from V and 4 bases from J, the gap between germline ends came to 10 bases. CDR3 length: 13 amino acids. Germline V gives CDR1 SGHTS, CDR2 YDEGEE. The CDR3 DNA reads as TGTGCCAGCAGCTCCCTTAGGTCCTATGGCTACACCTTC. It is translated as CASSSLRSYGYTF.

This clone was observed a handful of times. This chain joins TRBV10-3 and TRBJ2-1; the match to TRBD1 covers 11 bases. V was clipped by 5 bases and J by 6 bases; unmatched bases: 12. There are 17 residues in the CDR3. CDR1 ENHRY and CDR2 SYGVKD come from the germline V gene. The CDR3 nucleotides are TGTGCCATCAGTAAGACCTCCGGGACAGGGGGGGGCAATGAGCAGTTCTTC. This sequence encodes CAISKTSGTGGGNEQFF.

The V and J genes are TRBV6-5 and TRBJ1-6; D call uncertain. In germline, CDR1 is MNHEY, CDR2 SVGAGI. This CDR3 has 16 amino acids. Trimming took 0 bases from V and 7 from J, leaving 13 bases between them. The CDR3 DNA reads as TGTGCCAGCAGTTACTCATGGGGATCTGGGAATTCACCCCTCCACTTT. Its translation: CASSYSWGSGNSPLHF.

The chain couples TRBV9 to TRBJ1-1; unclear D gene. The CDR3 runs 14 residues. Germline values: CDR1 SGDLS, CDR2 YYNGEE. Trimming shortened V by 0 bases and J by 1 base, and 7 bases separated the two germline ends. DNA of the CDR3: TGTGCCAGCAGCGTAGGGTGGGGGAACACTGAAGCTTTCTTT. Its protein is CASSVGWGNTEAFF.

The rearrangement links TRBV6-5 to TRBJ1-5; perhaps TRBD1 as D (5 bases). V was clipped by 7 bases and J by 0 bases, with 10 bases between them. Germline V gene lookup returns CDR1 MNHEY and CDR2 SVGAGI. The CDR3 has 14 residues. In DNA form, the CDR3 reads TGTGCCAGCACAGGGAGACATAGCAATCAGCCCCAGCATTTT. This translates into CASTGRHSNQPQHF.

This clone was recorded a few times. The chain couples TRBV6-5 to TRBJ2-1; 8 positions match TRBD1. CDR3 size: 16 residues. The germline gives CDR1 MNHEY, CDR2 SVGAGI. V gave up 2 bases and J gave up 7 bases; unmatched junction bases: 10. The CDR3 nucleotides read TGTGCCAGCAGTTACGGATCAGCAGGGGGCAGGAATGAGCAGTTCTTC. Its translation is CASSYGSAGGRNEQFF.

The count of this clone is one. The chain uses TRBV14 and TRBJ1-5; possible D gene TRBD1, 5 bases. Germline V gene data show CDR1 as SGHDN and CDR2 as FVKESK. The CDR3 spans 15 residues. V lost 5 bases to trimming and J lost 3 bases, with 14 bases between them. The CDR3 DNA is TGTGCCAGCAGCTCCGGGGCGGGATTCAATCAGCCCCAGCATTTT. It specifies CASSSGAGFNQPQHF.

The chain joins TRBV3-1 (or the pseudogene TRBV3-2) to TRBJ2-5; 8 bases are a match to TRBD1. V lost 6 bases to trimming and J lost 5 bases; unmatched junction nucleotides: 5. In germline, CDR1 is LGHDT, CDR2 YNNKEL (reference sequence). The CDR3 length is 13 residues. CDR3 in DNA: TGTGCCAGCAGTCAAACAGGGGGTGAGACCCAGTACTTC. It encodes CASSQTGGETQYF.

CDR3 nucleotides: TGTGCCAGCAGTTACAGGGCACAGGGGTACTACGAGCAGTACTTC. Translation: CASSYRAQGYYEQYF. The chain joins TRBV6-5 to TRBJ2-7; 7 bases align to TRBD1. Germline V CDR1 and CDR2: MNHEY, SVGAGI. The CDR3 extends over 15 amino acids. Trimming removed 2 bases from V and 3 bases from J; junction bases left unmatched: 7.

This sequence joins TRBV29-1 and TRBJ1-6; D is perhaps TRBD1 (6 bases). This CDR3 spans 15 amino acids. From germline, CDR1 is SQVTM and CDR2 ANQGSEA. V lost 4 bases, J lost 7 bases, and 17 bases lay in between. Written as DNA, the CDR3 is TGCAGCGTTGCGCCCTCTGACAGGCCGAATTCACCCCTCCACTTT. It codes for CSVAPSDRPNSPLHF.

This clone showed up just once. The chain links TRBV5-5 to TRBJ2-7; 7 bases fit TRBD1. Trimming took 3 bases from V and 3 from J; bases not matched to a gene: 6. The CDR3 is 14 amino acids. Germline CDR1 reads SGHKS; CDR2 reads YYEKEE (reference sequence). The CDR3 here is CASSSSGQIYEQYF. As DNA, the CDR3 is TGTGCCAGCAGCTCCTCGGGACAGATCTACGAGCAGTACTTC. Combining the CDR3 with reference TRBV5-5 and TRBJ2-7 gives the whole variable domain DAGVTQSPTHLIKTRGQQVTLRCSPISGHKSVSWYQQVLGQGPQFIFQYYEKEERGRGNFPDRFSARQFPNYSSELNVNALLLGDSALYLCASSSSGQIYEQYFGPGTRLTVT.

The chain carries TRBV19 and TRBJ1-4, with 7 bases that match TRBD1. Germline CDR1 and CDR2: LNHDA and SQIVND (reference sequence). This CDR3 is built from 14 residues. V lost 6 bases and J lost 3; bases outside the gene matches: 4. The CDR3 region has the DNA TGTGCCAGTAGCGGACAGGTCGCTAATGAAAAACTGTTTTTT. Encoded protein: CASSGQVANEKLFF.

The chain combines TRBV18 with TRBJ1-3, with D perhaps TRBD1 (6 bases). Trimming shortened V by 1 base and J by 1 base, and 23 bases separated the two germline ends. Germline CDR1 KGHSH, CDR2 LQKENI. This CDR3 contains 20 residues. CDR3 amino acids: CASSPQGFRGFLGSGNTIYF. CDR3 in DNA: TGTGCCAGCTCACCACAAGGGTTCAGGGGATTCCTCGGTTCTGGAAACACCATATATTTT.

The chain joins TRBV4-1 to TRBJ1-1; tentative D call: TRBD1 (6 bases). CDR1 and CDR2 from the germline V gene are MGHRA and YSYEKL. V lost 0 bases and J 1 base, leaving 12 bases between the germline ends. This CDR3 is built from 16 residues. The CDR3 region has the DNA TGCGCCAGCAGCCAAGAAGGCAGGGGCCGGAACACTGAAGCTTTCTTT. Amino acid sequence: CASSQEGRGRNTEAFF.

Here the CDR3 reads CASSSPVGSSTDTQYF. CDR3 bases: TGCGCCAGCAGCTCCCCAGTGGGATCTAGCACAGATACGCAGTATTTT. The chain links TRBV5-1 to TRBJ2-3; D remains ambiguous. V lost 3 bases and J 0 bases, leaving 14 bases between the germline ends. There are 16 residues in the CDR3. Germline V gene data show CDR1 as SGHRS and CDR2 as YFSETQ.

The chain combines TRBV11-2 with TRBJ1-5; no firm D call. Trimming took 2 bases from V and 5 from J, leaving 4 bases between them. The V gene's germline CDR1 is SGHAT and CDR2 FQNNGV. The CDR3 runs 12 residues. CDR3 sequence: CASSLRDQPQHF. CDR3 DNA sequence: TGTGCCAGCAGCTTAAGGGATCAGCCCCAGCATTTT.

The chain combines TRBV28 with TRBJ2-4; 8 nucleotides match TRBD1. This CDR3 comprises 16 residues. Germline V gene lookup returns CDR1 MDHEN and CDR2 SYDVKM. Unmatched junction bases numbered 8, after V lost 6 bases and J lost 1 base. The CDR3 DNA is TGTGCCAGCAGGGCCGGACAGGGAACGGCCAAAAACATTCAGTACTTC. Translated: CASRAGQGTAKNIQYF.

The chain is built from TRBV18 and TRBJ1-6; 9 positions agree with TRBD1. Germline CDR1 is KGHSH and CDR2 is LQKENI. This CDR3 comprises 15 residues. J gave up 8 bases and V 2 bases, and 4 bases lay outside the gene matches. This chain's CDR3 is CASSPRQGGDSPLHF. DNA of the CDR3: TGTGCCAGCTCACCAAGACAGGGGGGGGATTCACCCCTCCACTTT.

J is TRBJ1-1 and V is TRBV9, with a possible D match to TRBD1 (5 bases). CDR1 SGDLS and CDR2 YYNGEE come from the germline V gene. The CDR3 is 16 residues long. V lost 0 bases, J lost 5 bases, and 17 bases lay in between. The CDR3 region has the DNA TGTGCCAGCAGCGTAGGAGGACATGGGTTAGCGACTGAAGCTTTCTTT. Protein sequence: CASSVGGHGLATEAFF.

In this sample, this clone turned up a few times. The chain is built from TRBV21-1 and TRBJ1-5. TRBV21-1 is flagged as a pseudogene. CDR3 size: 15 residues. CDR3 DNA sequence: TGTGCCAGCAGCTTAAATAAGGGATCCAATCAGCCCCAGCATTTT. The encoded protein is CASSLNKGSNQPQHF.

The chain carries TRBV18 and TRBJ2-1; D is perhaps TRBD2 (6 bases). With 2 bases removed from V and 4 bases from J, the gap between germline ends came to 18 bases. The CDR3 is 17 residues long. Looked up from germline, CDR1 is KGHSH and CDR2 is LQKENI. CDR3 bases: TGTGCCAGCTCACCAAACTCCCCGGGGGATACTTACAATGAGCAGTTCTTC. Protein product: CASSPNSPGDTYNEQFF.

The chain joins TRBV18 to TRBJ1-2, with a possible D match to TRBD1 (6 bases). The CDR3 runs 16 residues. Trimming stripped 6 bases from V and 0 bases from J, with 17 bases between. The germline gives CDR1 KGHSH, CDR2 LQKENI. The chain's CDR3 is CASSPRDTQTNYGYTF. The CDR3 DNA reads as TGTGCCAGCTCTCCTAGGGACACACAAACTAACTATGGCTACACCTTC.